This T cell receptor (beta chain) came from a study of early T cells in non-severe SARS-CoV-2 infection. The germline gives CDR1 SGHTA, CDR2 FQGNSA. The CDR3 is 13 residues long. V was trimmed by 4 bases and J by 5 bases, leaving 11 bases between them. The library protocol tagged individual cDNA molecules with unique molecular identifiers. TCRdb reprocessed the 5' RACE reads with MiXCR, giving one entry per CDR3 protein. The repertoire includes some 40,000 distinct CDR3 sequences, around 6.1% of them detected once, and more than 20% sits in the top ten. Study-level results: Matching with VDJdb favored anti-spike CD8 responses (missing private and CD4 specificities).

Points on this clonotype: Its antigen is as yet unknown.

The receptor was derived from an adult who was a healthcare worker with PCR-confirmed SARS-CoV-2 infection or an uninfected control (not recorded which). The chain has TRBV7-2 and TRBJ2-5; D gene ambiguous. The sequencing here drew on whole blood, taken at baseline. Written as DNA, the CDR3 is TGTGCCAGCAGCTACAAATTTCGGGAGACCCAGTACTTC. Translated, it gives CASSYKFRETQYF.